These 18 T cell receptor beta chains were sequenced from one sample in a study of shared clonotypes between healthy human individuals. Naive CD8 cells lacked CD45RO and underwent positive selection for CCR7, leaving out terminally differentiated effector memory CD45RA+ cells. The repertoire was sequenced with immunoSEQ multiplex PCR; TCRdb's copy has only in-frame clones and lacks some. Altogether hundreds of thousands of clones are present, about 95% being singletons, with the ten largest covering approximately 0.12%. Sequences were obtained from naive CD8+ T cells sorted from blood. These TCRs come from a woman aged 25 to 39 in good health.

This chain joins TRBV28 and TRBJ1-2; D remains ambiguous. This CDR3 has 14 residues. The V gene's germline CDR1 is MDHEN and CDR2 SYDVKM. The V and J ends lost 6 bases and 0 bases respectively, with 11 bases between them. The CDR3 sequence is CASSLQMANYGYTF. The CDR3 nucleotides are TGTGCCAGCAGCCTACAAATGGCTAACTATGGCTACACCTTC.

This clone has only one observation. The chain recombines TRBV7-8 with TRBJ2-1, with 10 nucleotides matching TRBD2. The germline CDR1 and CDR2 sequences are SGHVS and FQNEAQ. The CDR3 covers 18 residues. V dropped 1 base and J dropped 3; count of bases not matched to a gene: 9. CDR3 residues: CASSLVPSGRALYNEQFF. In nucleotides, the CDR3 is TGTGCCAGCAGCTTAGTCCCCAGCGGGAGGGCCCTCTACAATGAGCAGTTCTTC.

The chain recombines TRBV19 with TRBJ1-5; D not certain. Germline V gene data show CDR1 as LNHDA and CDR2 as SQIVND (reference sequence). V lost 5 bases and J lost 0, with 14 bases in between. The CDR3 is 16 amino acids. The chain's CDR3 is CASSPADNNSNQPQHF. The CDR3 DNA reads TGTGCCAGTAGTCCCGCAGATAATAATAGCAATCAGCCCCAGCATTTT.

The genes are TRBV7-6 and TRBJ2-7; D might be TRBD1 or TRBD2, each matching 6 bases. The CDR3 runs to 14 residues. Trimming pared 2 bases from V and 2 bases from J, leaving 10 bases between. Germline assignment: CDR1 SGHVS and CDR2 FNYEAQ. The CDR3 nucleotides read TGTGCCAGCAGCTTAACGGGGGCTGCCTACGAGCAGTACTTC. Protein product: CASSLTGAAYEQYF.

The CDR3 nucleotides read TGTGCCAGCTTTTCCCAGGGTCAGCCCCAGCATTTT. Translating gives CASFSQGQPQHF. The chain is built from TRBV28 and TRBJ1-5, with D perhaps TRBD1 (5 bases). The CDR3 covers 12 residues. Between the trimmed V and J ends, which lost 8 bases and 6 bases, there was a span of 11 bases. Per the germline V gene, CDR1 is MDHEN and CDR2 is SYDVKM.

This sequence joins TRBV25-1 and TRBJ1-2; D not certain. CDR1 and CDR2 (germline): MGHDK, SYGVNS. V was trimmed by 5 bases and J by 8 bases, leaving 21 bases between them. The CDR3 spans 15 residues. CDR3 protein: CASSWAEGRAAGYTF. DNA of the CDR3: TGTGCCAGCAGTTGGGCGGAGGGAAGGGCGGCGGGCTACACCTTC.

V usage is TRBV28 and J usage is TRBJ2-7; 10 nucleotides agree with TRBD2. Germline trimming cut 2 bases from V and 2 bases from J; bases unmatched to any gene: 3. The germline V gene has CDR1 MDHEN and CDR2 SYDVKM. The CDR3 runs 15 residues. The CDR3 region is CASSLAAGGAYEQYF. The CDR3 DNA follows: TGTGCCAGCAGTTTAGCAGCGGGAGGGGCCTACGAGCAGTACTTC.

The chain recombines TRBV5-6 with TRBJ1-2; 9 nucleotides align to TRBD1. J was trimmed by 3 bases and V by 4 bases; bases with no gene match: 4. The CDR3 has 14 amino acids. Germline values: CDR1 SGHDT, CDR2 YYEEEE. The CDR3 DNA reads TGTGCCAGCAGCGAACAGGGGGCTTACTATGGCTACACCTTC. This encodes CASSEQGAYYGYTF.

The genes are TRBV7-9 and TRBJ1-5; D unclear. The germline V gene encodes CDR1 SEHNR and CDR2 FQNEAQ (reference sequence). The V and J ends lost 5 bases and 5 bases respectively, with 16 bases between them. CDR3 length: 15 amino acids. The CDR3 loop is CASSPSDRMDQPQHF. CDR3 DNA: TGTGCCAGCAGCCCCAGCGATAGGATGGATCAGCCCCAGCATTTT.

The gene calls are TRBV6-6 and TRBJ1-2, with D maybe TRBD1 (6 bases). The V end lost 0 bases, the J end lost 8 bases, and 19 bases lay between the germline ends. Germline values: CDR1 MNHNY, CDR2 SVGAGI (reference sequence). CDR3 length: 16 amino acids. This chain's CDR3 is CASSYSKTGPVSGYTF. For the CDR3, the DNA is TGTGCCAGCAGTTACTCGAAAACAGGGCCCGTTTCCGGCTACACCTTC.

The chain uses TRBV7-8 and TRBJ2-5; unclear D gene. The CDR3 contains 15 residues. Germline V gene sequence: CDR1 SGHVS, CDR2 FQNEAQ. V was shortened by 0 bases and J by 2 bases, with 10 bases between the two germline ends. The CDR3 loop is CASSLANRIQETQYF. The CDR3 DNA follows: TGTGCCAGCAGCTTAGCGAACAGAATACAAGAGACCCAGTACTTC.

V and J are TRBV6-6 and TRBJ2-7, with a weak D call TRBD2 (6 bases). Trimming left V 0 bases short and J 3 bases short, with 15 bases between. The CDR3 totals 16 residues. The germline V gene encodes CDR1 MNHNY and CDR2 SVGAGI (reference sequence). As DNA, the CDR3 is TGTGCCAGCAGTTACTCGGGGACTCGTTATTACTACGAGCAGTACTTC. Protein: CASSYSGTRYYYEQYF.

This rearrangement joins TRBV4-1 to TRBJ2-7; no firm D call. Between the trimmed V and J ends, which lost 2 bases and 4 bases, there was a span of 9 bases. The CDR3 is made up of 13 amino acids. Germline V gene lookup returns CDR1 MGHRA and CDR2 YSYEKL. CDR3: CASSQPGEYEQYF. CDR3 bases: TGCGCCAGCAGCCAACCTGGAGAGTACGAGCAGTACTTC.

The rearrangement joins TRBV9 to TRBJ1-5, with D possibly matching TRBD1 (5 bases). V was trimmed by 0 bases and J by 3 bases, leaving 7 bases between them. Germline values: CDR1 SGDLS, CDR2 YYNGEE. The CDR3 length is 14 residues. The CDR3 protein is CASSVGGINQPQHF. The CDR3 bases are TGTGCCAGCAGCGTAGGGGGGATCAATCAGCCCCAGCATTTT.

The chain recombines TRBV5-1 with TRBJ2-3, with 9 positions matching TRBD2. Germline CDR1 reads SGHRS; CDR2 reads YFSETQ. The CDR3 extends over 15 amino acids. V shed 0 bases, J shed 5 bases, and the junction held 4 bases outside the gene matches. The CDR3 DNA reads TGCGCCAGCAGCTTGGGAGCGGGAGGCGGAGATACGCAGTATTTT. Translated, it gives CASSLGAGGGDTQYF.

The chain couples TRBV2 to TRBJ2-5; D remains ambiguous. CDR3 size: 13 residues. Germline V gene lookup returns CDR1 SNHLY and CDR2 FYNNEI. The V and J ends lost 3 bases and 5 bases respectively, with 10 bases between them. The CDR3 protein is CASSDIGKETQYF. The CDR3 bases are TGTGCCAGCAGTGATATAGGGAAGGAGACCCAGTACTTC.

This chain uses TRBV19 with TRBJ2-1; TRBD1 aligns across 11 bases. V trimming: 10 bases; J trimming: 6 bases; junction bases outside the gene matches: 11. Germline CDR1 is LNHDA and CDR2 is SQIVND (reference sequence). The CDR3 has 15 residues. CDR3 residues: CATTWRGTGGNEQFF. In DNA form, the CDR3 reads TGTGCCACCACTTGGAGGGGGACAGGGGGCAATGAGCAGTTCTTC.

CDR3 residues: CASSPQLAGHNEQFF. The CDR3 DNA is TGTGCCAGCAGTCCCCAACTAGCGGGGCACAATGAGCAGTTCTTC. V gene TRBV28 combines with J gene TRBJ2-1; TRBD2 agrees at 10 bases. Germline loops: CDR1 MDHEN, CDR2 SYDVKM. After removal of 5 bases from V and 5 bases from J, the junction contained 6 bases not matched to a gene. This CDR3 is built from 15 residues.